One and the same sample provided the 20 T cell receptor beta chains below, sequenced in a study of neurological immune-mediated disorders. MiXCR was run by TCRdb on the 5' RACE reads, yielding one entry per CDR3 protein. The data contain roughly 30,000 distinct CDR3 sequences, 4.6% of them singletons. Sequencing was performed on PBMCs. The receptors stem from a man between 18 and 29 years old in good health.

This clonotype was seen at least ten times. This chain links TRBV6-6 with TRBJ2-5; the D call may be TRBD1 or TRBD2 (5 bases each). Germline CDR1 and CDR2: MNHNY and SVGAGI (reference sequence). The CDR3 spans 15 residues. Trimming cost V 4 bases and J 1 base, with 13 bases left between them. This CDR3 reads CASSLSGALQETQYF. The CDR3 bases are TGTGCCAGCAGTTTGTCCGGGGCCCTCCAAGAGACCCAGTACTTC.

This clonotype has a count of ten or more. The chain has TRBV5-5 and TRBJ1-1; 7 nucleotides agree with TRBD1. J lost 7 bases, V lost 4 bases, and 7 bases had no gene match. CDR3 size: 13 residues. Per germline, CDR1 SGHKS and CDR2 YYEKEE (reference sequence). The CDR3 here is CASSTGTAREAFF. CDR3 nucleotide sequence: TGTGCCAGCAGCACCGGGACAGCACGTGAAGCTTTCTTT.

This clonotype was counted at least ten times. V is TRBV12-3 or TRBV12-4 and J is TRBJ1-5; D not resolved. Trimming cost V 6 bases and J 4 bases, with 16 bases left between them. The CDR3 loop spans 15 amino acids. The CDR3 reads CASRAPGGRNQPQHF. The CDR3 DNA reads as TGTGCCAGCAGAGCTCCCGGAGGGAGAAATCAGCCCCAGCATTTT.

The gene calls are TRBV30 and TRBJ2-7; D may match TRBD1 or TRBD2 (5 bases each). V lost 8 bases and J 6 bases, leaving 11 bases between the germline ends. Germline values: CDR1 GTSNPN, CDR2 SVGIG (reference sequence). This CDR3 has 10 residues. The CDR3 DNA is TGTGCCGCGGTGGGACCCGAGCAGTACTTC. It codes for CAAVGPEQYF.

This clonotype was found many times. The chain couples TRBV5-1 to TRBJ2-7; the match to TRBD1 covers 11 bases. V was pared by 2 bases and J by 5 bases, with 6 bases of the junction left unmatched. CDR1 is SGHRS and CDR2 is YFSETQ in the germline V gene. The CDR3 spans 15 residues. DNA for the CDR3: TGCGCCAGCAGCTTCACCGGGACAGGGGGAGACGAGCAGTACTTC. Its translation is CASSFTGTGGDEQYF.

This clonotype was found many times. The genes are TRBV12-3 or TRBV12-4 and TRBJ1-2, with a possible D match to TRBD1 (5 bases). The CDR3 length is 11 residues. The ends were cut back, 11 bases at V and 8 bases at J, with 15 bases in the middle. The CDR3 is CAFRGVGGYTF. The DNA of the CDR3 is TGTGCCTTCCGGGGGGTGGGCGGCTACACCTTC.

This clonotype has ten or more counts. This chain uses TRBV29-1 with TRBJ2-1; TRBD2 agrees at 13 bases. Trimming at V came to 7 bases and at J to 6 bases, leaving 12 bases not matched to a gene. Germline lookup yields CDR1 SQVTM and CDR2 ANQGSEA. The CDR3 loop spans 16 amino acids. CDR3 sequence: CSGKGLAGLSGNEQFF. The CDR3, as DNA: TGCAGCGGAAAGGGACTAGCGGGGTTATCGGGCAATGAGCAGTTCTTC.

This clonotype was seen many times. CDR3 protein: CASSEGPGNTEAFF. CDR3 DNA: TGCGCCAGCAGCGAGGGACCGGGGAACACTGAAGCTTTCTTT. J is TRBJ1-1 and V is TRBV5-1, with a tentative D call TRBD1 (5 bases). Germline-derived CDR1 and CDR2 are SGHRS and YFSETQ. The CDR3 spans 14 residues. V was clipped by 4 bases and J by 1 base, with 11 bases between them.

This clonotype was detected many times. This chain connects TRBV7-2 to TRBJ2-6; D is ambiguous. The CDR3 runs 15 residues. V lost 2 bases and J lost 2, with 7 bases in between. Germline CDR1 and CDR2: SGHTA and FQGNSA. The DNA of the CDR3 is TGTGCCAGCAGCTTATATGGGGCTGGGGCCAACGTCCTGACTTTC. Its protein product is CASSLYGAGANVLTF. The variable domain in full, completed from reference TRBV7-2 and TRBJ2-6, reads GAGVSQSPSNKVTEKGKDVELRCDPISGHTALYWYRQSLGQGLEFLIYFQGNSAPDKSGLPSDRFSAERTGGSVSTLTIQRTQQEDSAVYLCASSLYGAGANVLTFGAGSRLTVL.

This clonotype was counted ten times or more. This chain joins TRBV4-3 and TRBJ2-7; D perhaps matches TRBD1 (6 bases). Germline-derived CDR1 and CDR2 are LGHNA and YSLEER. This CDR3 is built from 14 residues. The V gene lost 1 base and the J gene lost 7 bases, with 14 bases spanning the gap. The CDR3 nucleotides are TGCGCCAGCAGCCAAGCCGCAGGGGTGGGGGAGCAGTACTTC. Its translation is CASSQAAGVGEQYF.

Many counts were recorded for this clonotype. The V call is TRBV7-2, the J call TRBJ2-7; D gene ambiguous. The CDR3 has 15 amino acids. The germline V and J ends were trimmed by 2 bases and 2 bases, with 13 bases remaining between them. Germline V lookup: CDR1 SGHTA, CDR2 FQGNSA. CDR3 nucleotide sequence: TGTGCCAGCAGCTTATACACCCGTGGTACCTACGAGCAGTACTTC. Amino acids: CASSLYTRGTYEQYF.

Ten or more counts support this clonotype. The CDR3 region has the DNA TGTGCCAGCAGACTTAGGTTTGGGGCCAACGTCCTGACTTTC. Protein: CASRLRFGANVLTF. This sequence joins TRBV6-5 and TRBJ2-6; D is undetermined. Trimming stripped 6 bases from V and 3 bases from J, with 9 bases between. The CDR3 extends over 14 amino acids. Germline lookup yields CDR1 MNHEY and CDR2 SVGAGI.

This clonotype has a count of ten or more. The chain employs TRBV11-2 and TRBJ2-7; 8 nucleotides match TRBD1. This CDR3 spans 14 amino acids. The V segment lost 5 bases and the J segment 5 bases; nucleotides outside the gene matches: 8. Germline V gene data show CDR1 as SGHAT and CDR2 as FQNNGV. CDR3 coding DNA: TGTGCCAGCAGCAGCCCAGGGGGCCAGGACGAGCAGTACTTC. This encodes CASSSPGGQDEQYF.

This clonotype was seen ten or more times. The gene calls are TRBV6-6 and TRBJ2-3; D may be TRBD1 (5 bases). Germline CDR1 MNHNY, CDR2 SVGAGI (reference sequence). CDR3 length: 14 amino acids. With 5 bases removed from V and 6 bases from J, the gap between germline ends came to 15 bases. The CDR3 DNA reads TGTGCCAGCAGTACTACAGGAGTGAGGGATACGCAGTATTTT. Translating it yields CASSTTGVRDTQYF.

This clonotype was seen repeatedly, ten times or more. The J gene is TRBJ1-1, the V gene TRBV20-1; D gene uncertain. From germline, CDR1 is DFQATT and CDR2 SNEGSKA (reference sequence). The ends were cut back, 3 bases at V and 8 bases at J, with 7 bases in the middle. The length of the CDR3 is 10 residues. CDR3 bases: TGCAGTGCTAGTCAGCGAGAAGCTTTCTTT. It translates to CSASQREAFF.

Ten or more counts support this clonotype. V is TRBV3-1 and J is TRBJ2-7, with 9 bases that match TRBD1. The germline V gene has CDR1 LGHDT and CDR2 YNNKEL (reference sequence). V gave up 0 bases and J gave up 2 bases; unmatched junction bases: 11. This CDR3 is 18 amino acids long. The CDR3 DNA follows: TGTGCCAGCAGCCAAGAGACGCCACAGGGGGCGATTGCCTACGAGCAGTACTTC. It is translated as CASSQETPQGAIAYEQYF.

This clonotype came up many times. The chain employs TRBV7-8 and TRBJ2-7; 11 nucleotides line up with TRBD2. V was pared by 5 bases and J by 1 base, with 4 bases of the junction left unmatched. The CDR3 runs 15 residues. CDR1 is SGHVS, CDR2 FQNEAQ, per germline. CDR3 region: CASSPGTSGSYEQYF. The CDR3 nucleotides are TGTGCCAGCAGCCCCGGGACTAGCGGATCCTACGAGCAGTACTTC. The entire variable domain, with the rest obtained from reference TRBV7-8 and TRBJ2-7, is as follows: GAGVSQSPRYKVAKRGQDVALRCDPISGHVSLFWYQQALGQGPEFLTYFQNEAQLDKSGLPSDRFFAERPEGSVSTLKIQRTQQEDSAVYLCASSPGTSGSYEQYFGPGTRLTVT.

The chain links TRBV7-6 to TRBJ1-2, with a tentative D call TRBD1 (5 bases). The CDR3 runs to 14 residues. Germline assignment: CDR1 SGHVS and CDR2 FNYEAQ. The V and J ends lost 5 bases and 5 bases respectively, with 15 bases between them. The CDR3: CASSPSRGEYGYTF. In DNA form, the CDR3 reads TGTGCCAGCAGCCCCTCCCGAGGGGAGTATGGCTACACCTTC. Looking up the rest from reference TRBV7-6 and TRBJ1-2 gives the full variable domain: GAGVSQSPRYKVTKRGQDVALRCDPISGHVSLYWYRQALGQGPEFLTYFNYEAQQDKSGLPNDRFSAERPEGSISTLTIQRTEQRDSAMYRCASSPSRGEYGYTFGSGTRLTVV.

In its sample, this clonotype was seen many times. The CDR3 region has the DNA TGTGCCAGCAGCGGGACAGTTCGTGAGACCCAGTACTTC. It specifies CASSGTVRETQYF. The chain recombines TRBV5-6 with TRBJ2-5; 7 nucleotides agree with TRBD1. J lost 5 bases, V lost 4 bases, and 5 bases had no gene match. The CDR3 length is 13 residues. Germline values: CDR1 SGHDT, CDR2 YYEEEE.

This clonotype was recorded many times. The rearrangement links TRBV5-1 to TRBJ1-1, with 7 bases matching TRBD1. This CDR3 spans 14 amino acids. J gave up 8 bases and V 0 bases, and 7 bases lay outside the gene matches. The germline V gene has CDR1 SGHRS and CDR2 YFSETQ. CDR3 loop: CASSLDRGTSEAFF. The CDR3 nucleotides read TGCGCCAGCAGCTTGGACAGGGGCACGTCAGAAGCTTTCTTT.